This is a list of T cell receptor beta chains from one sample in a study of blood T cells in healthy people across ages. In TCRdb, the 5' RACE reads were re-called with MiXCR into one record per CDR3 protein. There are roughly 1,500,000 distinct CDR3 sequences in the sample; around 39% occur only once, and 6.5% to 10% lies in the top ten. The sample consisted of blood. All receptors derive from a woman between 18 and 30 years old in good health. CDR3s include the opening cysteine and the closing phenylalanine or tryptophan. The order of the fields is V gene, CDR3 protein.

V: TRBV10-1
CDR3: CASSELGKGETGELFF

V: TRBV20-1
CDR3: CRARGYEQFF

V: TRBV9
CDR3: CASSTRGEATYEQYF

V: TRBV6-1
CDR3: CASRGELAGGPMGSYNEQFF

V: TRBV11-2
CDR3: CASSSPGGSNTEAFF

V: TRBV6-5
CDR3: CASRLAISTDTQYF

V: TRBV27
CDR3: CASSLVAGVHQPQHF

V: TRBV6-5
CDR3: CASSYSSAAAYEQYF

V: TRBV20-1
CDR3: CSANPGLAGGGAYEQYF

V: TRBV20-1
CDR3: CSASHTTSGAYEQYF

V: TRBV7-2
CDR3: CALSRVAGYTF

V: TRBV5-1
CDR3: CASRRDSIEQYF

V: TRBV20-1
CDR3: CSARLAGRSEQYF

V: TRBV29-1
CDR3: CSVATVPQEAQYF

V: TRBV30
CDR3: CAWIRQGGNGYTF

V: TRBV12-3/TRBV12-4
CDR3: CASSVEVGWEQFF

V: TRBV6-5
CDR3: CASSYSTGKQYF

V: TRBV20-1
CDR3: CTIPSGRGFGTDTQYF

V: TRBV7-2
CDR3: CASSSGGLSRVDTQYF

V: TRBV6-1
CDR3: CASSDQGGQGDTQYF

V: TRBV6-5
CDR3: CASSPAGAGGTQYF

V: TRBV29-1
CDR3: CSVGVFSVTDEQYF

V: TRBV20-1
CDR3: CSARDPRIAGGHNEQYF

V: TRBV12-3/TRBV12-4
CDR3: CASRNPGYNTEAFF

V: TRBV28
CDR3: CAITSLGNEQYF

V: TRBV7-8
CDR3: CASSGGGPRDTQYF

V: TRBV6-1
CDR3: CASSEIQQGWFGGLFF

V: TRBV29-1
CDR3: CSVPRGEWANEQFF

V: TRBV4-1
CDR3: CASSLEGDRNNEQYF

V: TRBV5-1
CDR3: CASSLGPGTGTYNEQFF

V: TRBV7-9
CDR3: CASSLGQGAMVRGYTF

V: TRBV18
CDR3: CASSRAYRVPEEETQYF

V: TRBV20-1
CDR3: CSAPGLAGGGTGELFF

V: TRBV6-5
CDR3: CASSYSGFATNEKLFF

V: TRBV3-1
CDR3: CASSPELAGGYDTQYF

V: TRBV9
CDR3: CASSPQNRSGAGQPQHF